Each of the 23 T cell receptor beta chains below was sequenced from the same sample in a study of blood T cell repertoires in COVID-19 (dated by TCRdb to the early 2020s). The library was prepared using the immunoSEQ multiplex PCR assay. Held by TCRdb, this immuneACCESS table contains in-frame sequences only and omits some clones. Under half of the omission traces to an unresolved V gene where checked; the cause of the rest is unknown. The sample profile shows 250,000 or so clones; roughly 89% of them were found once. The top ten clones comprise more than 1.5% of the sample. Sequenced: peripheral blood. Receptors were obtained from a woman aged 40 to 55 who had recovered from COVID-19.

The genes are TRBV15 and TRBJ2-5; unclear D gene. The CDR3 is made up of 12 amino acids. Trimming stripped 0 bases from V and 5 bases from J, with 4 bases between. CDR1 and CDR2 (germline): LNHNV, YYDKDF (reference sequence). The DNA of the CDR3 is TGTGCCACCAGCAGAGAGAGGGAGACCCAGTACTTC. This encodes CATSRERETQYF.

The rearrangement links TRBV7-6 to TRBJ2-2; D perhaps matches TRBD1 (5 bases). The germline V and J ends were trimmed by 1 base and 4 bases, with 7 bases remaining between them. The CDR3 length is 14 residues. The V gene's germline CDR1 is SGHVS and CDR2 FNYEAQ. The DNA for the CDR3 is TGTGCCAGCAGCTTAGGGACAATCACCGGGGAGCTGTTTTTT. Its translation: CASSLGTITGELFF.

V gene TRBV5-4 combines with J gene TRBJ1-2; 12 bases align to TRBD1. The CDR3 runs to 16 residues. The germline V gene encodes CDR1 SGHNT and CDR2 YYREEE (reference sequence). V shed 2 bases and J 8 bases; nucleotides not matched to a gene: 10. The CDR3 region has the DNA TGTGCCAGCAGCTTAGGACCGGGACAGGGGGCGCGAGGCTACACCTTC. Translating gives CASSLGPGQGARGYTF.

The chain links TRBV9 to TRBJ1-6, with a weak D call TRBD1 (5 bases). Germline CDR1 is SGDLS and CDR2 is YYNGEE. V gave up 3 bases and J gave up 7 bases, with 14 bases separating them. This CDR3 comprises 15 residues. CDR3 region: CASSGGTLGNSPLHF. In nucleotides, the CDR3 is TGTGCCAGCAGCGGCGGGACTTTGGGGAATTCACCCCTCCACTTT. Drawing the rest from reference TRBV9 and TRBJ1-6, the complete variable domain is DSGVTQTPKHLITATGQRVTLRCSPRSGDLSVYWYQQSLDQGLQFLIQYYNGEERAKGNILERFSAQQFPDLHSELNLSSLELGDSALYFCASSGGTLGNSPLHFGNGTRLTVT.

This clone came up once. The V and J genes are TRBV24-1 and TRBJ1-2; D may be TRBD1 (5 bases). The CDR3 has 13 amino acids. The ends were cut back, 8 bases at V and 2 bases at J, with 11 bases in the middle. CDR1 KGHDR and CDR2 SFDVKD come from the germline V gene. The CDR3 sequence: CATMDTRNYGYTF. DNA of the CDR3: TGTGCCACCATGGACACGAGAAACTATGGCTACACCTTC.

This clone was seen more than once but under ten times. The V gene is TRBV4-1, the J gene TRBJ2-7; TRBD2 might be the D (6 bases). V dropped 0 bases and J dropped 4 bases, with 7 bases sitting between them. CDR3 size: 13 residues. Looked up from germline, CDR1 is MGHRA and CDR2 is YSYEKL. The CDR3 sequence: CASSQDRGYEQYF. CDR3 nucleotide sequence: TGCGCCAGCAGCCAAGACCGGGGGTACGAGCAGTACTTC.

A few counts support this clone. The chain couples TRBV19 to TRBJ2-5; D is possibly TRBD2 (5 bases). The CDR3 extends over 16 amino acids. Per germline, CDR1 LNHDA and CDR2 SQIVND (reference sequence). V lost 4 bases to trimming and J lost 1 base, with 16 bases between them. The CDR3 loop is CASSRSHSGSQETQYF. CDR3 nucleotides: TGTGCCAGTAGTAGGTCGCACTCGGGGTCCCAAGAGACCCAGTACTTC.

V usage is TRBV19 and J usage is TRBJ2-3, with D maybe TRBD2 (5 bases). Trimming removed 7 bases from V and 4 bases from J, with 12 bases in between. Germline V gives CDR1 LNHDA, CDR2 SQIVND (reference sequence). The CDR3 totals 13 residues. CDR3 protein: CASKRFFADTQYF. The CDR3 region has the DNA TGTGCCAGTAAGCGGTTCTTCGCAGATACGCAGTATTTT.

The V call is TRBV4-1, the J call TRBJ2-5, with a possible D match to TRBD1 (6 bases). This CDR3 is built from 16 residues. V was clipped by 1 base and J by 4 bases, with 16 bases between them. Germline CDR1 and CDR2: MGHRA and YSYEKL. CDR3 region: CASSQGTDPRGETQYF. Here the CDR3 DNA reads TGCGCCAGCAGCCAAGGGACAGATCCCCGGGGAGAGACCCAGTACTTC.

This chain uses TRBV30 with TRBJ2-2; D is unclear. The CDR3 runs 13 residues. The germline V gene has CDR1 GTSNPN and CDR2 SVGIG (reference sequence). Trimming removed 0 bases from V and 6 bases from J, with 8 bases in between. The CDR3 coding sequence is TGTGCCTGGAGTGTACGGGTGTCCGGGGAGCTGTTTTTT. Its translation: CAWSVRVSGELFF.

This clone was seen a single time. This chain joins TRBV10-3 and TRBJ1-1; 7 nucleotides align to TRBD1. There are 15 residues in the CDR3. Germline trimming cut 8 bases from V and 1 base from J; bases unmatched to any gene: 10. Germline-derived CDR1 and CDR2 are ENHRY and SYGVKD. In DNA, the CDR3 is TGTGCCATCGGGGGAACAGGGGATCCGAACACTGAAGCTTTCTTT. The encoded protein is CAIGGTGDPNTEAFF.

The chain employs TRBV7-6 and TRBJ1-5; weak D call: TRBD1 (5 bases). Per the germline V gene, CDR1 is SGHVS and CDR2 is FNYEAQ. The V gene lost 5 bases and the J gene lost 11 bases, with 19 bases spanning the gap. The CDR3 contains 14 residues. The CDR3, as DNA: TGTGCCAGCAGCCTCGGTGGGGGGGGAGGGGCCCAGCATTTT. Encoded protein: CASSLGGGGGAQHF.

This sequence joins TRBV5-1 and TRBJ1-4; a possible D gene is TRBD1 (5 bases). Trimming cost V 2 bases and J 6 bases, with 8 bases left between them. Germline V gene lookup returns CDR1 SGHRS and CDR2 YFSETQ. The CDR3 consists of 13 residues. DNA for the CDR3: TGCGCCAGCAGCTTCCGGGGGGATGAAAAACTGTTTTTT. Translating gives CASSFRGDEKLFF.

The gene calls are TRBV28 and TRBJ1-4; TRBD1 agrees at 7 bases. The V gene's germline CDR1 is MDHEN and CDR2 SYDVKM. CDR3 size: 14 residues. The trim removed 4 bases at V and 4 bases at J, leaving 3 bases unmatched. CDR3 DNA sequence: TGTGCCAGCAGTTCGGGACAGTTTAATGAAAAACTGTTTTTT. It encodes CASSSGQFNEKLFF.

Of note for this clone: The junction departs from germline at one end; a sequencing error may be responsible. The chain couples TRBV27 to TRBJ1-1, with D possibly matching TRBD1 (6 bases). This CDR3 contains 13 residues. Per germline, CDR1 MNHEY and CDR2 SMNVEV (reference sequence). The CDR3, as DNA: TGTGCCAGCAGTTTATTCCGAGGGACCGACAGGACCTTT. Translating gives CASSLFRGTDRTF.

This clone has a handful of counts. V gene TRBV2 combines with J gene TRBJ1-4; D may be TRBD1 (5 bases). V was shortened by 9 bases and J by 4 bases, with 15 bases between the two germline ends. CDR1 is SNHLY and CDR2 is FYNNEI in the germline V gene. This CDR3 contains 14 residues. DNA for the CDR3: TGTGCCAGTGAGAGGACACGGAATAATGAAAAACTGTTTTTT. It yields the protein CASERTRNNEKLFF. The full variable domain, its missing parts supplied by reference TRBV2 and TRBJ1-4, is EPEVTQTPSHQVTQMGQEVILRCVPISNHLYFYWYRQILGQKVEFLVSFYNNEISEKSEIFDDQFSVERPDGSNFTLKIRSTKLEDSAMYFCASERTRNNEKLFFGSGTQLSVL.

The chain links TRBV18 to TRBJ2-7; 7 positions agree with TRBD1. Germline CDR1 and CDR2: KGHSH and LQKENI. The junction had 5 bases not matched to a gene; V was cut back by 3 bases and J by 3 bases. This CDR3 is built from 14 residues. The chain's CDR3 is CASSPRDSYYEQYF. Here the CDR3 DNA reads TGTGCCAGCTCACCCCGGGACAGCTACTACGAGCAGTACTTC.

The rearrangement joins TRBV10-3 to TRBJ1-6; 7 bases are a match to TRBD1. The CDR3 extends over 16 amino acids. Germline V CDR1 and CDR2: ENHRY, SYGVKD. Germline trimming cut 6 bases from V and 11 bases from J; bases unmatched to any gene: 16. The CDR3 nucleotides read TGTGCCATCAGAGACCACGGGGACAGTACTAGCCCACCCCTCCACTTT. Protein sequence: CAIRDHGDSTSPPLHF.

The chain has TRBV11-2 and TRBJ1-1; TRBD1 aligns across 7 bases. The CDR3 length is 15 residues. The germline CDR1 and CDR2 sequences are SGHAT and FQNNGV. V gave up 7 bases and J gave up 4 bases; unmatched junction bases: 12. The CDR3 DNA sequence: TGTGCCAGCAACCCAACGACAGGGTGGGTCACTGAAGCTTTCTTT. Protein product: CASNPTTGWVTEAFF.

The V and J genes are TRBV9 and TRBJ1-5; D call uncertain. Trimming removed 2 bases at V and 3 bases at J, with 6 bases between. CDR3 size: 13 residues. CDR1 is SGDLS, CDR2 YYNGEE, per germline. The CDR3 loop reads CASSVGLNQPQHF. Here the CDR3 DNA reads TGTGCCAGCAGCGTTGGGCTCAATCAGCCCCAGCATTTT. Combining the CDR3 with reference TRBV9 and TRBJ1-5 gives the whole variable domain DSGVTQTPKHLITATGQRVTLRCSPRSGDLSVYWYQQSLDQGLQFLIQYYNGEERAKGNILERFSAQQFPDLHSELNLSSLELGDSALYFCASSVGLNQPQHFGDGTRLSIL.

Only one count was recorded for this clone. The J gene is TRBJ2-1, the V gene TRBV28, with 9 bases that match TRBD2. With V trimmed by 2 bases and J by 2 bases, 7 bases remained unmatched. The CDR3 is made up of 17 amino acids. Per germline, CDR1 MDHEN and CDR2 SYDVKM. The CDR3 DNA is TGTGCCAGCAGTTTAGGTGCGGCGGGGGGGGCCTACAATGAGCAGTTCTTC. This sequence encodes CASSLGAAGGAYNEQFF. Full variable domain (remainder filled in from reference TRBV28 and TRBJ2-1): DVKVTQSSRYLVKRTGEKVFLECVQDMDHENMFWYRQDPGLGLRLIYFSYDVKMKEKGDIPEGYSVSREKKERFSLILESASTNQTSMYLCASSLGAAGGAYNEQFFGPGTRLTVL.

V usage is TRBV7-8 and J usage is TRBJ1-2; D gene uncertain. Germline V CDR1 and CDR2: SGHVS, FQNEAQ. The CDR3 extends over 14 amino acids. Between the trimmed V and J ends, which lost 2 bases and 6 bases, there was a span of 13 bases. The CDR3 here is CASSLSRRPDGYTF. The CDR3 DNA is TGTGCCAGCAGCTTATCTCGGAGGCCGGATGGCTACACCTTC.

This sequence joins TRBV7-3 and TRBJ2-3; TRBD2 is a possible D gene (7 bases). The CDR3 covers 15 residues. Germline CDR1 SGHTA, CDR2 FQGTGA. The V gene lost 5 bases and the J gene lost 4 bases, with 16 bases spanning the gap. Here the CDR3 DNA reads TGTGCCAGCAGCCCCTGGGGGGGGCCCTCAGATACGCAGTATTTT. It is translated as CASSPWGGPSDTQYF.